Here is one TCR beta chain with its context. Its antigen is currently not known. There are no base qualities to consult, and no much larger clone falls within one base. These data belong to a study of CD8 T cells in Susac syndrome (dated by TCRdb to the late 2010s). Study-level background: Among the Susac syndrome patients who were sequenced, clinically active disease was present in about six and clinical remission was observed in roughly eight. Susac syndrome patients were therapy-naive, on corticosteroids (some also receiving IVIg), or on IVIg alone at blood withdrawal. Whether CD8+ T cell activation and differentiation in Susac syndrome was antigen driven was tested using repertoire sequencing. Study-wide conclusions, independent of this receptor: The study acknowledged that relatively few individuals were included in the TCR sequencing and HLA analysis. The CD4+ T cell repertoire of patients with Susac syndrome showed no detectable clonal expansion.

Peripheral blood CD8+ and CD4+ T cells from healthy donors, Susac syndrome patients and multiple sclerosis patients were profiled using high-throughput TCR beta sequencing. The Susac syndrome patients fulfilled recently defined diagnostic criteria for either definite or probable disease. Bulk CD8+ and CD4+ T cells were purified by magnetic negative isolation, whereas CD8+ TEMRA cells were enriched by FACS. Blood was collected in EDTA tubes and processed within 24 hours, with PBMCs isolated through density gradient centrifugation. PBMCs intended for TCR sequencing were frozen in liquid nitrogen and were later thawed in a 37 degrees C water bath. Purity of sorted or isolated CD4+, CD8+ and CD8+ TEMRA cells was at least 90%. RNA was extracted using the RNeasy kit, and roughly 0.45 to 1 microgram was reverse transcribed with random hexamers. TCR beta CDR3 regions were amplified with the immunoSEQ multiplex PCR assay covering 54 Vbeta and 13 Jbeta segments. To correct PCR amplification bias, a synthetic template baseline was used for both primer optimization and computational correction. The original methods were these. Reads were annotated to V, D and J genes according to IMGT and were analyzed with immunoSEQ Analyzer, with only productive sequences retained. Clonality was computed as one minus Shannon entropy normalized by log2 of the number of productive unique sequences. Public and private clones were assessed among the 100 most prevalent clones of each patient and control. Clones were defined as Susac-specific when absent from the healthy and MS cohorts, from 1,000 to 1,100 published viral clones and from other ImmuneACCESS disease sequences. TCRdb handled the public reads itself, with Q25 trimming in fastp and clone calling in MiXCR, and kept productive beta chains. CDR3 protein duplicates are merged, each entry listing the most common genes and DNA. Here the V and J calls rest on TCRdb's processing, not on the authors' analysis. The sample table records roughly 250,000 distinct CDR3 sequences; less than 96% of these occur just once. The leading ten clones occupy about 0.095% of the sample.

The cysteine opens and the phenylalanine closes a CDR3 of 16 amino acids. Here the CDR3 DNA is all that survives: 48 bases in frame from base 1. CDR1 and CDR2 are drawn from the germline V gene: MNHNS, SASEGT. The germline ends are 17 bases apart after V is trimmed by 6 bases and J by 2 bases. The receptor comes from a human donor with Susac syndrome. Here the chain combines TRBV6-1 and TRBJ1-5; the D segment could be TRBD1, given 5 matching bases. Sequencing used CD4+ T cells from PBMCs. The DNA sequence is TGTGCCAGCAGCGCTTCAGGGCGTCGCGGCAATCAGCCCCAGCATTTT. It translates to CASSASGRRGNQPQHF.